This T cell receptor (beta chain) was documented in a study of cytomegalovirus exposure and HLA in healthy donors. The primer mix had 60 Vbeta and 13 Jbeta primers. In the original analysis: Counted up in a later analysis, unique TCR beta chains came to approximately 77 million, with around 10 million shared. Clones were sequenced by immunoSEQ multiplex PCR, and TCRdb holds only the in-frame ones, with some missing. The DNA was the basis for D and trimming; V, J and clone size are from that table. Of around 160,000 clones detected, 80% to 85% appear once; the ten largest clones hold around 2%. This clone was detected a few times. Its specificity is not known. General study points: As a later analysis revealed, most CMV-associated TCR beta chains appeared HLA-restricted.

Germline CDR1 SGDLS, CDR2 YYNGEE. Trimming removed 4 bases at V and 5 bases at J, with 12 bases between. This CDR3 comprises 14 residues. This TCR derives from a human donor in good health. The sample consisted of PBMCs. The chain has TRBV9 and TRBJ2-2, with D perhaps matching TRBD1 (5 bases). In DNA form, the CDR3 reads TGTGCCAGCAGCTCTCTACAGGAAACCGGGGAGCTGTTTTTT. The encoded protein is CASSSLQETGELFF.